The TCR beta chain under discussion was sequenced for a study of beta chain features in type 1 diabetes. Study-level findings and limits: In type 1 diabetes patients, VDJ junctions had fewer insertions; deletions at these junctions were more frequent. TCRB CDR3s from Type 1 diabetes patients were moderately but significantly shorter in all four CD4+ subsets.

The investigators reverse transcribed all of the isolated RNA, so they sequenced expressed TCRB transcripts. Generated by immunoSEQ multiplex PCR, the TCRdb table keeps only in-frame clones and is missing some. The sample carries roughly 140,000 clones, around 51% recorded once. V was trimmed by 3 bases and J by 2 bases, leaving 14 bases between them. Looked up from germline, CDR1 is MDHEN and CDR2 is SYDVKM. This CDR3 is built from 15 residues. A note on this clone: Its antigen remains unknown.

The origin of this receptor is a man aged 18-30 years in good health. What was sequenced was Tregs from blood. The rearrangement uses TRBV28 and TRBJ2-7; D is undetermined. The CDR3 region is CASSFLTPVTYEQYF. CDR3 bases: TGTGCCAGCAGTTTTTTGACACCTGTTACCTACGAGCAGTACTTC.